The T cell receptor beta chain described here comes from a study of tumor and adjacent non-tumor tissue in lung cancer. Study-level information: The patients, 9 to 11 men and 5 or 6 women, were roughly 30 to 80 with stage I to III disease.

RNA was extracted from bulk tissue without any cell sorting. Distant lung tissue was collected more than 3 cm away from the tumor edge. Three rounds of nested PCR, following a modified ARM-PCR protocol, produced the TCRbeta library. Each CDR3 protein gets one entry after TCRdb re-called the multiplex PCR reads with MiXCR. This repertoire shows around 39,000 distinct CDR3 sequences, roughly 60% found once; its top ten account for 45%. The CDR3 is 13 amino acids. Germline values: CDR1 SEHNR, CDR2 FQNEAQ (reference sequence). For this clonotype: Sequence at one end of the junction differs from germline and may be a read error.

This TCR was sampled from a middle-aged man with non-small cell lung cancer. The rearrangement uses TRBV7-9 and TRBJ2-1; D unclear. Sequenced sample: distant non-tumor lung tissue. The CDR3 bases are TGTGCCTGCAGCTCCACTACCTACAATGAGCAGTTCTTC. It codes for CACSSTTYNEQFF.